This T cell receptor (beta chain) was obtained from a study of T cells in Graves' hyperthyroidism and ophthalmopathy (dated by TCRdb to between 2018 and 2021). Study-wide context: Peripheral blood was collected at initial diagnosis, before any treatment. A discovery cohort of about 100 patients, 43 with Graves' ophthalmopathy and approximately 57 with stable Graves' hyperthyroidism, was used to find distinguishing TCR V-J signatures. Prospective prediction of ophthalmopathy was tested in an independent validation cohort consisting of 18 to 20 hyperthyroidism patients and 17 patients who later progressed to ophthalmopathy. For training and testing, the 110 or so patients in the discovery cohort were randomly divided in a 7:3 ratio. Thyroid tissue and blood T-cell repertoires from more than 5 Graves' hyperthyroidism patients were also compared in the study. Following sampling, methimazole starting at 30 mg daily was given to hyperthyroidism patients, and high-dose intravenous methylprednisolone was given to ophthalmopathy patients. The paper describes TCR Vbeta CDR3 sequencing of 135 peripheral blood samples, made up of about 41 ophthalmopathy patients, 70 to 80 hyperthyroidism patients and 17 progressor patients. Results the study describes overall, beyond this receptor: In cross-validation, a model built on a 13 V-J signature told ophthalmopathy apart from stable hyperthyroidism with 87.88% sensitivity and 81% to 82% specificity, and in testing the same model reached 80%/75%. Sample size was not statistically predetermined, and investigators were not blinded to group allocation. Most expanded thyroid clonotypes (frequency above 0.001) were also detected in blood, suggesting blood repertoires may reflect thyroid immune responses. During validation, the model predicted progression to ophthalmopathy a median of around 7 months ahead of onset, with around 71% sensitivity and 72.22% specificity.

Ophthalmopathy patients had moderately to severely active disease, Clinical Activity Score of at least 3, NOSPECS grade of at least 4, and duration under 3 months. Any patient with an uncontrolled infection, another autoimmune disease, pregnancy or lactation was excluded. Diagnoses were established on the basis of clinical symptoms, serum thyroxine and TRAb, thyroid ultrasound, and orbital computed tomography. PBMCs were separated from roughly 9.6 ml of fresh peripheral blood using Ficoll-Paque density gradient centrifugation. Total RNA was extracted using Trizol reagent, and RNA quality was assessed on an Agilent 2100 Bioanalyzer. The TCR beta CDR3 regions were amplified from RNA transcripts. The first round of RT-PCR for the TCR CDR3 was performed with the HTBI primer set and the Qiagen OneStep RT-PCR kit. The libraries were constructed in a second round of multiplex PCR and then size-selected and purified. Sequencing of the libraries was done on an Illumina HiSeq2000 using paired-end 100 bp reads. Concerning the study's data processing: SOAPnuke was used to process the raw data, removing reads that contained adapters or uncalled bases, had a mean Phred below 15, or lacked an exact match to the constant primer or identifier. High-quality paired reads were merged using COPE v1.2.5, and each unique nucleotide sequence was defined as a clonotype. MiTCR v1.1 was used to align the clonotypes against IMGT TRBV, TRBD and TRBJ reference segments. Only V-J combinations with frequency above 0.0001, covering 99.2% of repertoires, were analysed. A TCS score was defined as the ratio of F50 (clonal expansion) to E x V (chaos), with BLOSUM62-based TCRdist applied between CDR3 peptides within each V-J. Welch's t-statistics and random forest reduced some 510 V-J features to about 13, which were used in a naive Bayes classifier (R e1071). Using fastp at Q25 and MiXCR, TCRdb reprocessed the public reads and kept productive beta chains. Rows matching on CDR3 protein sequence are summarized as one entry with the most common DNA and genes. The V and J calls, along with clone size, are taken from TCRdb and not from the paper's own processing. The sample table shows 530,000 or so distinct CDR3 sequences, and about 15% are seen once. Approximately 15% of the sample comes from the top ten.

For this chain, trimming is 8 bases at the V end and 6 bases at the J end, and the number of junction bases without a gene match is 10. Spanning cysteine to phenylalanine, the CDR3 consists of 13 amino acids. CDR3 DNA only is kept here, 39 bases in frame from base 1. Reading the germline V gene (reference sequence) gives CDR1 GTSNPN and CDR2 SVGIG. In this sample, this clonotype turned up a few times. What this receptor recognizes is not known. A much larger clone lies one base from this, so it may be a read error. The clonotype comes from a young woman with Graves' ophthalmopathy. The sequenced material came from blood. The chain uses TRBV30 and TRBJ2-7; 10 bases in the junction line up with TRBD1. The DNA sequence is TGTGCCCGGAAGGGACAGGGGAACTGCGAGCAGTACTTC. Its protein reads: CARKGQGNCEQYF.